This T cell receptor beta chain was recovered during a study of blood T cell repertoires in COVID-19. On the study more broadly: Acute and convalescent COVID-19 specimens originated in the United States, Italy and Spain. T cells, B-cell-depleted T cells, or PBMCs supplied cDNA or gDNA.

Trimming removed 4 bases from V and 4 bases from J; junction bases left unmatched: 1. The CDR3 consists of 13 residues. The germline V gene has CDR1 SGHTA and CDR2 FQGNSA. Clinical history as reported by participants underpinned cohort assignment. TCRdb's copy holds only in-frame clones and misses some; the assay was immunoSEQ multiplex PCR. The table records some 240,000 clones, around 80% of them present only once. This sequence originates from a man aged 25-45 years with acute COVID-19. The sequenced sample consisted of PBMCs or T cells enriched from blood (not recorded which). The J gene is TRBJ2-1, the V gene TRBV7-2; 7 bases line up with TRBD2. This CDR3 is CASSSGLYNEQFF. CDR3 bases: TGTGCCAGCAGCTCGGGACTATACAATGAGCAGTTCTTC.